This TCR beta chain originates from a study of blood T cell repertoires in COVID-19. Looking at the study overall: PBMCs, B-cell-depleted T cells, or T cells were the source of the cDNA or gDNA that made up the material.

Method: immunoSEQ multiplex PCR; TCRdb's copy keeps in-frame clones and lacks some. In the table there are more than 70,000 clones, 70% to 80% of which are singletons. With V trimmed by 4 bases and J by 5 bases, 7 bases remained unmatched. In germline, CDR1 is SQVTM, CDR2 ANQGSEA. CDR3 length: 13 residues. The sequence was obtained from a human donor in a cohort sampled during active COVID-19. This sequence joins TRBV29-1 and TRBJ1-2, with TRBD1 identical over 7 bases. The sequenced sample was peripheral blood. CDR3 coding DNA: TGCAGCGTTGGAGGGGGCTCGGGGTATGGCTACACCTTC. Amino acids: CSVGGGSGYGYTF.